The source of this T cell receptor (beta chain) is a study of radiotherapy plus CTLA-4 blockade in lung cancer. Profiling relied on immunoSEQ multiplex PCR, and the TCRdb table lists in-frame clones only, not all of them. The table includes over 80,000 clones, 70% to 90% detected once. From germline, CDR1 is SGDLS and CDR2 YYNGEE. The length of the CDR3 is 15 residues. Between the trimmed V and J ends, which lost 2 bases and 0 bases, there was a span of 9 bases. This clonotype originated in a human donor with non-small cell lung cancer that progressed on radiotherapy plus ipilimumab. This specimen consisted of peripheral blood, obtained from a patient treated with radiotherapy plus ipilimumab. The rearrangement uses TRBV9 and TRBJ1-5; D remains unclear. The CDR3 nucleotides are TGTGCCAGCAGCGTCGGGCAGGCTAGCAATCAGCCCCAGCATTTT. Amino acids: CASSVGQASNQPQHF.